This TCR beta chain was recorded in a study of T cells in Graves' hyperthyroidism and ophthalmopathy. This clonotype has a handful of counts. The CDR3 spans 16 residues. V lost 2 bases and J 1 base, leaving 15 bases between the germline ends. Germline values: CDR1 KGHSH, CDR2 LQKENI. TCR beta CDR3 sequences were amplified from RNA transcripts. RT-PCR in the first round (using the HTBI primer set) targeted the TCR CDR3. Using its own MiXCR run on the multiplex PCR reads, TCRdb lists one record per CDR3 protein. Counted here are a few hundred thousand distinct CDR3 sequences, 15% to 18% occurring once; the ten biggest clones make up approximately 7.4%.

The clonotype originates from a woman aged 25 to 39 with Graves' hyperthyroidism. Input material: blood. The gene calls are TRBV18 and TRBJ2-7, with a weak D call TRBD2 (7 bases). DNA for the CDR3: TGTGCCAGCTCACCAGGGGAGGGGGGCCCTTCCTACGAGCAGTACTTC. Translation gives CASSPGEGGPSYEQYF.